This TCR beta chain was sequenced for a study of cytomegalovirus exposure and HLA in healthy donors. This CDR3 spans 17 amino acids. V gave up 3 bases and J gave up 5 bases; unmatched junction bases: 10. In germline, CDR1 is MNHEY, CDR2 SMNVEV (reference sequence). General study results and limits: In a later analysis, V- and J-gene trimming of beta chains associated with a DCLRE1C missense variant, replicated independently. Fewer than 20,000 TCR beta sequences were associated with HLA alleles at 0.05 false discovery rate in a later analysis.

A note on this clone: Its specificity is not known.

Amplification used 60 Vbeta primers and 13 Jbeta primers. TCRdb's copy holds only in-frame clones and misses some; the assay was immunoSEQ multiplex PCR. Of 65,000 to 90,000 clones listed, roughly four fifths were seen once; the top ten hold about 2%. The chain joins TRBV27 to TRBJ2-1, with 10 bases fitting TRBD2. The receptor's source is a man aged 18 to 29 in good health and CMV-seronegative. Material: PBMCs. The CDR3 here is CASSFLAGVIPDNEQFF. For the CDR3, the DNA is TGTGCCAGCAGTTTTCTAGCGGGAGTGATCCCTGACAATGAGCAGTTCTTC.